This entry describes one T cell receptor beta chain. This sample stems from a study of control samples from healthy donors and cancer patients. The protocol was immunoSEQ multiplex PCR, while the TCRdb copy is restricted to in-frame clones and leaves out a portion. This table has 50,000 to 55,000 clones, 95% appearing once. V was pared by 5 bases and J by 3 bases, with 8 bases of the junction left unmatched. This CDR3 spans 15 amino acids. Germline V gene data show CDR1 as MDHEN and CDR2 as SYDVKM. The specimen sequenced was blood. J is TRBJ2-3 and V is TRBV28, with 7 bases aligning to TRBD1. The origin of this receptor is a man under 40 in good health. CDR3 DNA sequence: TGTGCCAGCAGTCTCTACAGGGGAGTTACAGATACGCAGTATTTT. This sequence encodes CASSLYRGVTDTQYF.